Listed here is a single T cell receptor (beta chain). Its antigen is currently not known. The CDR3 contains 15 residues, cysteine and phenylalanine counted. Only the protein is available. Taken from the germline V gene, the CDR1 and CDR2 loops are SGHRS and YFSETQ. The sample was run on an Illumina HiSeq 2000. The TCR beta cDNA libraries were made using 5'RACE template switching, a step that added both a universal primer site and unique molecular identifiers. cDNA synthesis was primed from the TCR beta constant segment, followed by two successive PCR amplification steps. In the authors' own workflow: Reads were demultiplexed and grouped by UMI with MIGEC, and clonotypes were assembled and quantified with MiTCR. To exclude erroneous sequences, only TCR cDNA sequences supported by at least two reads were retained. The tcR package was used for downstream repertoire analysis, with clonotypes matched between fractions based on CDR3 nucleotide sequence plus V segment. VDJmatch was used to annotate antigen specificity against VDJdb, with one amino acid substitution in CDR3 allowed. TCRdb reprocessed the reads and lists each CDR3 protein sequence as a single entry, with no DNA. The V and J calls and clone size are TCRdb's, not the authors'. The sample table gives almost 450,000 distinct CDR3 sequences. The ten largest make up 7.3% of the sample.

This specimen belongs to a study of T cells expressing NK-cell markers (dated by TCRdb to about 2020). Study-level background: TCR beta-chain repertoires were profiled in sorted CD3+CD56+NKG2C+, CD3+CD56+NKG2C- and CD3+CD56-NKG2C+ T-cell subsets from roughly eight donors. Among the eight sequenced donors, seven were HCMV-seropositive and one was HCMV-seronegative. Randomly selected healthy volunteers, three men and five women, were used as the eight sequenced donors. Illumina HiSeq 2000/2500, MiSeq or NextSeq was used to sequence libraries as 2 x 150 bp reads. The investigation overall reported the following: In several donors, the dominant CD3+CD56+NKG2C+ clonotypes were among the top 10 CD8+ clonotypes and accounted for about 1.0-7.5% of CD8+ T cells. It remained unclear whether the expanded NKG2C-expressing T cell clones were specific for HCMV antigens. Those dominant clonotypes were again the most abundant among CD3+CD56-NKG2C+ cells in several donors, at about 28.3-60.1%.

To determine HCMV serostatus, a commercial ELISA kit was used to detect HCMV-specific IgG in serum. Peripheral blood mononuclear cells were isolated from blood by Ficoll density gradient centrifugation. The chain employs TRBV5-1 and TRBJ2-6; TCRdb's D call, TRBD2, is unchecked because there is no DNA. Sequenced: blood T cells: a sorted CD56 or NKG2C T cell subset, CD4+ or CD8+ T cells, or bulk PBMC T cells (not recorded which). The clonotype comes from a woman between 18 and 75 years old in good health. The CDR3 reads as follows: CASGTPYSGANVLTF.